The entry below gives a single TCR beta chain sequence along with its context. CDR3 length equals 14 residues. Germline V gives CDR1 SGHDT, CDR2 YYEEEE. Germline trimming cut 4 bases from V and 0 bases from J; bases unmatched to any gene: 0. These data are taken from a study of control samples from healthy donors and cancer patients. Profiled with immunoSEQ multiplex PCR; TCRdb holds only in-frame clones, not every one. The data contain 100,000 to 150,000 clones, roughly 88% of them singletons. The TCR sequence derives from a man aged 50 to 59 in good health. The rearrangement links TRBV5-6 to TRBJ2-1; 8 nucleotides line up with TRBD1. The source material was blood. CDR3 bases: TGTGCCAGCAGCGGACAGGGCTCCTACAATGAGCAGTTCTTC. Its translation: CASSGQGSYNEQFF.